This TCR beta chain was retrieved from a study of blood T cell repertoires in COVID-19. About the study: Material from acute and convalescent COVID-19 was sourced from the United States, Italy and Spain. Sources were T cells, B-cell-depleted T cells, or PBMCs; the material itself was cDNA or gDNA.

Authors' data handling: Estimation of nucleated cell counts was performed using reference gene primer amplification. Sequencing used immunoSEQ multiplex PCR; TCRdb keeps in-frame clones, though not all of them. The V and J calls and clone size are taken from that table; D and trimming were inferred from the DNA. In the table there are hundreds of thousands of clones, around 91% of which are singletons. Enrolment of Seattle patients took place during active infection, and they were followed longitudinally. The TCR sequence derives from a woman aged 40 to 49 with COVID-19, enrolled during active disease. Sequenced: peripheral blood.

The CDR3 sequence is CASSSLQGIQETQYF. The CDR3 nucleotides are TGTGCCAGCAGTTCCCTCCAGGGGATACAAGAGACCCAGTACTTC. This rearrangement joins TRBV27 to TRBJ2-5, with a tentative D call TRBD1 (6 bases). Looked up from germline, CDR1 is MNHEY and CDR2 is SMNVEV (reference sequence). V was pared by 4 bases and J by 2 bases, with 14 bases between. The CDR3 is 15 residues long.